This record looks at one TCR beta chain sequence and its context. The antigen is not known. The PCR had 60 Vbeta and 13 Jbeta primers. Profiling relied on immunoSEQ multiplex PCR, and the TCRdb table lists in-frame clones only, not all of them. The sample gives 160,000 or so clones, 60% to 80% of which show up once; about 1.4% is in the top ten. These data originate in a study of cytomegalovirus exposure and HLA in healthy donors. CDR1 SGHRS and CDR2 YFSETQ come from the germline V gene. The CDR3 runs 14 residues. With V trimmed by 4 bases and J by 10 bases, 7 bases remained unmatched. Regarding the study as a whole: The study dropped some indistinguishable V segments, TRBV6-2 and TRBV6-3 among them. Confirmation was obtained in vitro that a few CMV-associated chains are specific for CMV antigens.

The source of this sequence is a woman in her twenties or thirties in good health and CMV-seronegative. Sequencing used PBMCs. The chain links TRBV5-1 to TRBJ1-3, with 11 bases matching TRBD1. In DNA, the CDR3 is TGCGCCAGCAGCCCGGAGGACAGGGGGCGGACCATATATTTT. It encodes CASSPEDRGRTIYF.